This T cell receptor beta chain was documented in a study of T cell responses to AZD1222 COVID-19 vaccine. This CDR3 spans 14 amino acids. The ends lost 4 bases at V and 5 bases at J; junction bases unmatched: 4. Germline CDR1 and CDR2: SGHTA and FQGTGA. Data came from immunoSEQ multiplex PCR; TCRdb stores just in-frame clones and leaves some out. The table includes roughly 150,000 clones, around 87% detected once. The source was peripheral blood, collected on day 0 of AZD1222 vaccination. The chain links TRBV7-3 to TRBJ2-5; 10 bases are a match to TRBD1. The sequence was collected from an adult in good health. Here the CDR3 DNA reads TGTGCCAGCAGCTGGACAGGGGGTTTGGAGACCCAGTACTTC. Translated, it gives CASSWTGGLETQYF.